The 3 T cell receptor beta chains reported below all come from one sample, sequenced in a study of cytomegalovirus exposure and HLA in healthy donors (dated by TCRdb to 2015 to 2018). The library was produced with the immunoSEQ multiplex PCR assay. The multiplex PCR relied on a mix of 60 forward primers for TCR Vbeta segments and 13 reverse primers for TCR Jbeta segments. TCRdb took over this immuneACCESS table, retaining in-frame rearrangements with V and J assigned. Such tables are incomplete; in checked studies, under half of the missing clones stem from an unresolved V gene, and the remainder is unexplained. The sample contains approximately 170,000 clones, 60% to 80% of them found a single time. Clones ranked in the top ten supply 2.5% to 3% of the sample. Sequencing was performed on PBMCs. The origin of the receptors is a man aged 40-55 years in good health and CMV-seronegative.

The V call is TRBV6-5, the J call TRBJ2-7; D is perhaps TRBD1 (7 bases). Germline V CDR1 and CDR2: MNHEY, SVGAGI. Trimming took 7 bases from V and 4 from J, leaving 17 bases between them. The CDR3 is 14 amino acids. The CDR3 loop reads CASTPLTGRYEQYF. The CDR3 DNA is TGTGCCAGCACTCCACTGACAGGGAGGTACGAGCAGTACTTC.

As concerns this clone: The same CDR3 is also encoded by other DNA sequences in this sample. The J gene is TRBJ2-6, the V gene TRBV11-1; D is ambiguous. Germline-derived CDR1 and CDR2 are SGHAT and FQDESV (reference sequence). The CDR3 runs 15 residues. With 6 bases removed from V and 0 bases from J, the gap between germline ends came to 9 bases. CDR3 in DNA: TGTGCCAGCAGTCGCCGGTCCTCTGGGGCCAACGTCCTGACTTTC. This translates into CASSRRSSGANVLTF.

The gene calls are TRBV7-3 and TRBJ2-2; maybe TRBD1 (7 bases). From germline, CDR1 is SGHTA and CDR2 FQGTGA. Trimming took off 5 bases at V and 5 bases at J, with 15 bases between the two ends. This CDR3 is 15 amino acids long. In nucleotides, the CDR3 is TGTGCCAGCAGCCCAGGGGGGACAAAAACCGGGGAGCTGTTTTTT. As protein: CASSPGGTKTGELFF. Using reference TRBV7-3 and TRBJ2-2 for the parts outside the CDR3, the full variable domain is GAGVSQTPSNKVTEKGKYVELRCDPISGHTALYWYRQSLGQGPEFLIYFQGTGAADDSGLPNDRFFAVRPEGSVSTLKIQRTERGDSAVYLCASSPGGTKTGELFFGEGSRLTVL.